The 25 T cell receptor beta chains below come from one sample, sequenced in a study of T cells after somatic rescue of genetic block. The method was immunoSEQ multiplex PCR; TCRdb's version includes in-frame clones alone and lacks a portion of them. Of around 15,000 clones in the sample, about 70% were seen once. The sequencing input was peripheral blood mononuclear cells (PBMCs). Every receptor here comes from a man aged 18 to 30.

CDR3 nucleotide sequence: TGTGCCAGCAGTTTCATTCCAGGGGCCTATAATGAAAAACTGTTTTTT. It specifies CASSFIPGAYNEKLFF. The chain is built from TRBV6-6 and TRBJ1-4, with D possibly matching TRBD1 (6 bases). Trimming left V 4 bases short and J 4 bases short, with 16 bases between. CDR3 size: 16 residues. Germline V lookup: CDR1 MNHNY, CDR2 SVGAGI (reference sequence).

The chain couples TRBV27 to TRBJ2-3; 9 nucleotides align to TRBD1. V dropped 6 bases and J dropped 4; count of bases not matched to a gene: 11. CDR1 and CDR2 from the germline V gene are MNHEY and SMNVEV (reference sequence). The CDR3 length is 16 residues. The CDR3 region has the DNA TGTGCCAGCAGCTGGGCGGGACAGGGAGGTTCAGATACGCAGTATTTT. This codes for CASSWAGQGGSDTQYF.

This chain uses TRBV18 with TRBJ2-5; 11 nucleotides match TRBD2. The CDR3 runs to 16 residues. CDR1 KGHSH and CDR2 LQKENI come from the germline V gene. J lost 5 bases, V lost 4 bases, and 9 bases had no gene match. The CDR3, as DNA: TGTGCCAGCTCACTCGTAGCGGGAGGGCCGAGGGAGACCCAGTACTTC. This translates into CASSLVAGGPRETQYF.

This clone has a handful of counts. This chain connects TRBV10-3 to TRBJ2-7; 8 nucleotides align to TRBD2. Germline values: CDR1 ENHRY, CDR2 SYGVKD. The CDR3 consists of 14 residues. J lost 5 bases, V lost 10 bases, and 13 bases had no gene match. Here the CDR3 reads CATAGGVVWNEQYF. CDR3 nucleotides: TGTGCCACCGCGGGGGGCGTAGTCTGGAACGAGCAGTACTTC.

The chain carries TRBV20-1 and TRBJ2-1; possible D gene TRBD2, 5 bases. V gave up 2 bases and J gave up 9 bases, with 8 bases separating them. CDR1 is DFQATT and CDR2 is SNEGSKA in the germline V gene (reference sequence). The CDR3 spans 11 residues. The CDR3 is CSARPSREQFF. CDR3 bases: TGCAGTGCTAGACCTAGCCGTGAGCAGTTCTTC.

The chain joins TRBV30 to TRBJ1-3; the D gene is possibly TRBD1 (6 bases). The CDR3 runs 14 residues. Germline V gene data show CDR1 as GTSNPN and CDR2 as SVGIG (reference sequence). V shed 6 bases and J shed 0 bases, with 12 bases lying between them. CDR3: CACTDRSSGNTIYF. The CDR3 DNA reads TGTGCCTGCACAGACAGGAGCTCTGGAAACACCATATATTTT.

CDR3 nucleotides: TGTGCCAGTAGGACAGGGAGCTTCTTCTCTGGAAACACCATATATTTT. Translation gives CASRTGSFFSGNTIYF. The V gene is TRBV19, the J gene TRBJ1-3, with 7 nucleotides matching TRBD1. The germline CDR1 and CDR2 sequences are LNHDA and SQIVND (reference sequence). Unmatched junction bases numbered 8, after V lost 6 bases and J lost 0 bases. The CDR3 loop spans 16 amino acids.

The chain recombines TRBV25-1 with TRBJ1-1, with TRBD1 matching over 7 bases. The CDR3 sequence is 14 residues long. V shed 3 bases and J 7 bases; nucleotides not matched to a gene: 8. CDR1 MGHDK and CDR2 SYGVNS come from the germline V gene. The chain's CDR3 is CASSDTGTAGEAFF. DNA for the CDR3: TGTGCCAGCAGTGACACCGGGACAGCGGGTGAAGCTTTCTTT.

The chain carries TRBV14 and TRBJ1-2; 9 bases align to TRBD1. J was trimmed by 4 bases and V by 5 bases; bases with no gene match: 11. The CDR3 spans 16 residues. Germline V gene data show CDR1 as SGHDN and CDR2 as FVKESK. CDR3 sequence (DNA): TGTGCCAGCAGCTCAAGATCGACAGGGGGGGCCTATGGCTACACCTTC. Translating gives CASSSRSTGGAYGYTF.

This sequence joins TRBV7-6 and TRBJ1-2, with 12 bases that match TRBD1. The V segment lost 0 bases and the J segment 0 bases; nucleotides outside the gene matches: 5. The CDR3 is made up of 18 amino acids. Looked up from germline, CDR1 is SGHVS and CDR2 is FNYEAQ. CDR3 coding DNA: TGTGCCAGCAGCTTAGCCCCGGGACAGGGGGCCGCTAACTATGGCTACACCTTC. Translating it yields CASSLAPGQGAANYGYTF.

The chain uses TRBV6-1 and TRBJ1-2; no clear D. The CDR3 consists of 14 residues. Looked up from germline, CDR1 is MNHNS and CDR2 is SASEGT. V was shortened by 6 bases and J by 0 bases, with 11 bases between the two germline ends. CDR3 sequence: CASRLSGTNYGYTF. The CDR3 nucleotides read TGTGCCAGCAGACTAAGCGGTACTAACTATGGCTACACCTTC.

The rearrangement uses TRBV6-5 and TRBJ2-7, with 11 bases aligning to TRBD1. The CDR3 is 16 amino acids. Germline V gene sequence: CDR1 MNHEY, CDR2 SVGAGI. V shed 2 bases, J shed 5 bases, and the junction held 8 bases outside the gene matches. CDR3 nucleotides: TGTGCCAGCAGTTACACAGGACAGGGGGCGTGGAACGAGCAGTACTTC. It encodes CASSYTGQGAWNEQYF.

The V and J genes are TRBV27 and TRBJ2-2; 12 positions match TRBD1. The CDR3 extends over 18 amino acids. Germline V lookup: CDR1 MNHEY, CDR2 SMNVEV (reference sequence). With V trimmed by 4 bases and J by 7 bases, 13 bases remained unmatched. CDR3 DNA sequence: TGTGCCAGCAGTTCCCTCGGTTTTGGGACAGGGGGCAACGGGGAGCTGTTTTTT. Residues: CASSSLGFGTGGNGELFF.

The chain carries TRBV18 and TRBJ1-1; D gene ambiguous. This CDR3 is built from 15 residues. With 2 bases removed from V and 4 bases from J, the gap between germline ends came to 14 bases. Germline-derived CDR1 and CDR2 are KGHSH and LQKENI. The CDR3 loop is CASSPVQLPSTEAFF. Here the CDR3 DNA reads TGTGCCAGCTCACCAGTACAGCTGCCATCCACTGAAGCTTTCTTT.

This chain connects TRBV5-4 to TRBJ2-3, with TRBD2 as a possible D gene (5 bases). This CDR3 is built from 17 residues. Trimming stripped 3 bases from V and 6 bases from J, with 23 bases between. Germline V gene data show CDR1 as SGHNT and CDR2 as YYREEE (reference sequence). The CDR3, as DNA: TGTGCCAGCAGCTCCTGGAGGCAAGTGCTTTGGGCGGATACGCAGTATTTT. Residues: CASSSWRQVLWADTQYF. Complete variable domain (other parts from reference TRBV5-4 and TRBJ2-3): ETGVTQSPTHLIKTRGQQVTLRCSSQSGHNTVSWYQQALGQGPQFIFQYYREEENGRGNFPPRFSGLQFPNYSSELNVNALELDDSALYLCASSSWRQVLWADTQYFGPGTRLTVL.

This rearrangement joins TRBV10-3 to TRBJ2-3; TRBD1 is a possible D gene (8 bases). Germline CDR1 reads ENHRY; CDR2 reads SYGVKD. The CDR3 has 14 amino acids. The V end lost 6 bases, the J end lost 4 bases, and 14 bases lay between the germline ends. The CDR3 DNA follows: TGTGCCATCAGAGCTACAGGGGGGGCAGATACGCAGTATTTT. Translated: CAIRATGGADTQYF.

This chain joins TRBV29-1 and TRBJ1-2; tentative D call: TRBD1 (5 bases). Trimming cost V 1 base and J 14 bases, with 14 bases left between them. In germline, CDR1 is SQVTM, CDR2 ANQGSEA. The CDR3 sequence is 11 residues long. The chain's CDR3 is CSVEVYQGRTF. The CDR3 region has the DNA TGCAGCGTTGAAGTTTATCAGGGCCGGACCTTC.

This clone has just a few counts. CDR3 region: CASRLSGRHGDTQYF. Written as DNA, the CDR3 is TGTGCCAGCAGGCTTAGCGGGAGGCATGGAGATACGCAGTATTTT. The rearrangement joins TRBV27 to TRBJ2-3, with 10 bases matching TRBD2. The V segment lost 6 bases and the J segment 5 bases; nucleotides outside the gene matches: 8. The CDR3 spans 15 residues. The V gene's germline CDR1 is MNHEY and CDR2 SMNVEV (reference sequence).

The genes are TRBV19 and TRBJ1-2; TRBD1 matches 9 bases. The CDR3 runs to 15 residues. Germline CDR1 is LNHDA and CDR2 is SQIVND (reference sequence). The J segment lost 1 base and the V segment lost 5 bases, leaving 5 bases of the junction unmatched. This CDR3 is CASSAGTGNNYGYTF. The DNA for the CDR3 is TGTGCCAGTAGTGCCGGGACAGGGAATAACTATGGCTACACCTTC.

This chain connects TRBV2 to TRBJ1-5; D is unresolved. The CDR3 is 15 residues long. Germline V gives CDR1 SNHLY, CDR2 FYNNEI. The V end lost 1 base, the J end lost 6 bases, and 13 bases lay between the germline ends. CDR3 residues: CASSEGPLIGQPQHF. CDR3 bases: TGTGCCAGCAGTGAAGGGCCATTGATAGGTCAGCCCCAGCATTTT.

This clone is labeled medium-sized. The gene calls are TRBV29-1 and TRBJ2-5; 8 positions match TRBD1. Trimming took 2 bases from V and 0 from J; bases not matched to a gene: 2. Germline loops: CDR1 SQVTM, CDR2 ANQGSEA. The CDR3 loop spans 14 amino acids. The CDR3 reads CSVERTGYQETQYF. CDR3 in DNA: TGCAGCGTTGAAAGGACAGGGTACCAAGAGACCCAGTACTTC.

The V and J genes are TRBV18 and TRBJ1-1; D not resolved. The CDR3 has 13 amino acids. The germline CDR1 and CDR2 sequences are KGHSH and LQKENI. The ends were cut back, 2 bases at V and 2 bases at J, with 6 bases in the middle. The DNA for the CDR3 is TGTGCCAGCTCACCAAACACCAACACTGAAGCTTTCTTT. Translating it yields CASSPNTNTEAFF. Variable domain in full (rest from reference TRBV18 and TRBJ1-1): NAGVMQNPRHLVRRRGQEARLRCSPMKGHSHVYWYRQLPEEGLKFMVYLQKENIIDESGMPKERFSAEFPKEGPSILRIQQVVRGDSAAYFCASSPNTNTEAFFGQGTRLTVV.

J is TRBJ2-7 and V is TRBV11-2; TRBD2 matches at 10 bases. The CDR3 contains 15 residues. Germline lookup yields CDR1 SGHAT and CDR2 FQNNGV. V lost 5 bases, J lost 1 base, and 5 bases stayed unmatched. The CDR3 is CASSPGLAASYEQYF. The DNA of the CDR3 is TGTGCCAGCAGCCCCGGACTAGCGGCTTCCTACGAGCAGTACTTC.

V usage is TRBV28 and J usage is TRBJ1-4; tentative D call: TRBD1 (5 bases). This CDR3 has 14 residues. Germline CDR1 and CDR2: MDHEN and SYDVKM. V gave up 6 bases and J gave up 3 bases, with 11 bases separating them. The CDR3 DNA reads TGTGCCAGCAGGGAGTGGGGCCCTAATGAAAAACTGTTTTTT. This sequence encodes CASREWGPNEKLFF.

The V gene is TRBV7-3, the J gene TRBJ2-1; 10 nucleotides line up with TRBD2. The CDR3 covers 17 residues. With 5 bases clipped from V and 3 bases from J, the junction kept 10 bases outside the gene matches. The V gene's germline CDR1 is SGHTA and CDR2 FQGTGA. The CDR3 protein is CASSPYPASGGYNEQFF. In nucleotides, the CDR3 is TGTGCCAGCAGCCCGTATCCCGCTAGCGGGGGCTACAATGAGCAGTTCTTC.